These 24 T cell receptor beta chains were sequenced from one sample in a study of T cells in Graves' hyperthyroidism and ophthalmopathy. RNA transcripts provided the source from which TCR beta CDR3 regions were amplified. The HTBI primer set was used in a first-round RT-PCR of the TCR CDR3. TCRdb processed the multiplex PCR reads anew with MiXCR; each CDR3 protein has one entry. The sample records some 360,000 distinct CDR3 sequences, over 15% being singletons. Sample: blood. These receptors were obtained from a woman in her forties with Graves' ophthalmopathy.

This clonotype was seen at least ten times. The chain has TRBV12-3 or TRBV12-4 and TRBJ2-1, with 8 bases matching TRBD2. The CDR3 sequence is 14 residues long. V lost 1 base and J lost 6; bases outside the gene matches: 2. The CDR3 here is CASSLGGTSNEQFF. CDR3 DNA sequence: TGTGCCAGCAGTTTAGGGGGGACTAGCAATGAGCAGTTCTTC.

This clonotype was observed many times. The chain has TRBV5-1 and TRBJ2-2; D is uncertain. Germline V lookup: CDR1 SGHRS, CDR2 YFSETQ. CDR3 length equals 16 residues. V dropped 1 base and J dropped 0 bases, with 10 bases sitting between them. Here the CDR3 reads CASSLSGPPNTGELFF. The CDR3 DNA follows: TGCGCCAGCAGCTTGTCAGGACCCCCGAACACCGGGGAGCTGTTTTTT.

The rearrangement joins TRBV4-1 to TRBJ2-7, with D perhaps given as TRBD1 or TRBD2 (6 bases each). Germline values: CDR1 MGHRA, CDR2 YSYEKL. This CDR3 spans 16 amino acids. V was clipped by 1 base and J by 2 bases, with 15 bases between them. The CDR3 DNA reads TGCGCCAGCAGCCAAGGCCAAGGTAGGGGGGCCTACGAGCAGTACTTC. Translated: CASSQGQGRGAYEQYF.

This clonotype was observed many times. The chain carries TRBV12-3 or TRBV12-4 and TRBJ2-7; weak D call: TRBD1 (6 bases). The CDR3 runs 12 residues. The V end was cut by 3 bases, the J end by 7 bases, with 10 bases between. CDR3 bases: TGTGCCAGCAGTTTCCACACAGGGGAGCAGTACTTC. Its translation is CASSFHTGEQYF.

In its sample, this clonotype was seen many times. The rearrangement links TRBV5-5 to TRBJ2-7; D call uncertain. CDR1 and CDR2 from the germline V gene are SGHKS and YYEKEE (reference sequence). Trimming took off 2 bases at V and 5 bases at J, with 11 bases between the two ends. The CDR3 covers 13 residues. The CDR3 region has the DNA TGTGCCAGCAGCTTAGGATCGGGCAACGAGCAGTACTTC. This sequence encodes CASSLGSGNEQYF.

The chain links TRBV6-1 to TRBJ2-4, with TRBD2 identical over 8 bases. Losses at the gene ends were 6 bases for V and 3 bases for J; bases not matched to a gene: 7. This CDR3 contains 15 residues. Germline CDR1 MNHNS, CDR2 SASEGT. The CDR3 sequence is CASRPGRAGKNIQYF. Written as DNA, the CDR3 is TGTGCCAGCAGACCCGGGAGGGCGGGCAAAAACATTCAGTACTTC.

This clonotype has ten or more counts. The chain has TRBV10-1 and TRBJ1-5, with a possible D match to TRBD1 (6 bases). V lost 6 bases and J 7 bases, leaving 19 bases between the germline ends. The CDR3 has 15 residues. Germline loops: CDR1 WNHNN, CDR2 SYGVQD (reference sequence). The CDR3 region is CASRVAGAPGQPQHF. CDR3 coding DNA: TGCGCCAGCAGGGTGGCAGGGGCCCCCGGGCAGCCCCAGCATTTT.

There are many counts of this clonotype. The chain uses TRBV30 and TRBJ2-4, with 8 bases fitting TRBD1. J lost 7 bases, V lost 3 bases, and 11 bases had no gene match. This CDR3 is 15 amino acids long. Looked up from germline, CDR1 is GTSNPN and CDR2 is SVGIG (reference sequence). The CDR3 region has the DNA TGTGCCTGGAGACCCAAGGACAGGGTTCCTAACATTCAGTACTTC. It specifies CAWRPKDRVPNIQYF.

The table lists this clonotype with many counts. This sequence joins TRBV6-2 or TRBV6-3 and TRBJ2-4; perhaps TRBD1 as D (5 bases). Trimming pared 6 bases from V and 7 bases from J, leaving 16 bases between. The CDR3 consists of 14 residues. In germline, CDR1 is MNHEY, CDR2 SVGEGT. The CDR3: CASRTPVDTNIQYF. The CDR3 DNA follows: TGTGCCAGCAGGACCCCGGTGGACACTAACATTCAGTACTTC.

In this sample, this clonotype turned up many times. This rearrangement joins TRBV27 to TRBJ2-1; D tentatively reads TRBD1 or TRBD2 (7 bases each). CDR1 and CDR2 (germline): MNHEY, SMNVEV (reference sequence). The CDR3 length is 13 residues. V lost 4 bases and J 10 bases, leaving 14 bases between the germline ends. The DNA for the CDR3 is TGTGCCAGCAGTTCCGGCAGGGGGGGGGAGCAGTTCTTC. It translates to CASSSGRGGEQFF.

In DNA form, the CDR3 reads TGTGCCAGCAGCCCTGACAGGGGCGGCGTTAACTATGGCTACACCTTC. This sequence encodes CASSPDRGGVNYGYTF. V and J are TRBV6-1 and TRBJ1-2, with 8 bases that match TRBD1. This CDR3 has 16 amino acids. Germline trimming cut 6 bases from V and 1 base from J; bases unmatched to any gene: 10. CDR1 and CDR2 (germline): MNHNS, SASEGT.

This clonotype was observed at least ten times. The chain uses TRBV19 and TRBJ2-7; 7 bases line up with TRBD1. Germline-derived CDR1 and CDR2 are LNHDA and SQIVND (reference sequence). CDR3 length equals 15 residues. V was pared by 6 bases and J by 0 bases, with 8 bases of the junction left unmatched. The CDR3 nucleotides are TGTGCCAGTAGCACTCCCGGGACAGACTCCTACGAGCAGTACTTC. Amino acids: CASSTPGTDSYEQYF.

This clonotype was seen ten or more times. This chain connects TRBV27 to TRBJ2-3, with 8 bases fitting TRBD2. The CDR3 length is 18 residues. Germline loops: CDR1 MNHEY, CDR2 SMNVEV (reference sequence). Trimming at V came to 3 bases and at J to 0 bases, leaving 11 bases not matched to a gene. The CDR3, as DNA: TGTGCCAGCAGTTTGAGCGGGAGAGCAAAAACTAGCACAGATACGCAGTATTTT. As protein: CASSLSGRAKTSTDTQYF.

Ten or more counts support this clonotype. The chain links TRBV30 to TRBJ2-5, with TRBD2 matching over 7 bases. Germline loops: CDR1 GTSNPN, CDR2 SVGIG (reference sequence). The V and J ends lost 0 bases and 5 bases, in that order; junction bases with no gene match: 12. The CDR3 length is 16 residues. CDR3 sequence reads: CAWSVLGGSSGETQYF. CDR3 sequence (DNA): TGTGCCTGGAGTGTACTTGGCGGGAGTTCGGGGGAGACCCAGTACTTC.

There are many counts of this clonotype. The gene calls are TRBV28 and TRBJ1-1; 10 nucleotides line up with TRBD1. Germline V gene data show CDR1 as MDHEN and CDR2 as SYDVKM. V was clipped by 6 bases and J by 4 bases; unmatched bases: 8. The length of the CDR3 is 15 residues. Written as DNA, the CDR3 is TGTGCCAGCAGGTCGACAGGGGGCGGGAGCACTGAAGCTTTCTTT. Encoded protein: CASRSTGGGSTEAFF.

This clonotype was seen ten or more times. V and J are TRBV28 and TRBJ1-1, with D perhaps matching TRBD1 (5 bases). Germline CDR1 reads MDHEN; CDR2 reads SYDVKM. Trimming stripped 2 bases from V and 1 base from J, with 8 bases between. The CDR3 covers 14 residues. The DNA for the CDR3 is TGTGCCAGCAGTTTACTCAGGGAGAACACTGAAGCTTTCTTT. Amino acids: CASSLLRENTEAFF.

This clonotype was picked up many times. V usage is TRBV6-5 and J usage is TRBJ1-2; D perhaps matches TRBD1 (6 bases). V lost 6 bases and J lost 5, with 10 bases in between. CDR1 is MNHEY, CDR2 SVGAGI, per germline. The CDR3 spans 12 residues. The CDR3 nucleotides read TGTGCCAGCAGACGGACAGAGTATGGCTACACCTTC. Encoded protein: CASRRTEYGYTF.

The chain is built from TRBV29-1 and TRBJ2-7; D may be TRBD1 or TRBD2 (5 bases each). Deletions cut 7 bases from V and 0 bases from J, with 13 bases between. Germline V gene sequence: CDR1 SQVTM, CDR2 ANQGSEA. The CDR3 covers 13 residues. The CDR3 here is CSGTGTDSYEQYF. CDR3 DNA: TGCAGCGGGACCGGGACGGACTCCTACGAGCAGTACTTC.

This clonotype was found many times. The CDR3: CASSLASGRKETQYF. The CDR3 DNA is TGCGCCAGCAGCTTGGCTAGCGGGAGGAAAGAGACCCAGTACTTC. This chain uses TRBV5-1 with TRBJ2-5; the match to TRBD2 covers 11 bases. Trimming at V came to 0 bases and at J to 3 bases, leaving 1 base not matched to a gene. The germline gives CDR1 SGHRS, CDR2 YFSETQ. The CDR3 runs 15 residues.

This clonotype was found many times. The chain joins TRBV29-1 to TRBJ2-5, with a tentative D call TRBD1 (5 bases). Germline V gene sequence: CDR1 SQVTM, CDR2 ANQGSEA. V was clipped by 3 bases and J by 7 bases, with 12 bases between them. The length of the CDR3 is 12 residues. The DNA for the CDR3 is TGCAGCGTTGATGTTCCGCAGGGGACCCAGTACTTC. This encodes CSVDVPQGTQYF.

In this sample, this clonotype turned up many times. CDR3: CASSPYGGIGGELFF. In DNA, the CDR3 is TGTGCCAGCAGTCCCTATGGAGGCATCGGCGGGGAGCTGTTTTTT. V is TRBV27 and J is TRBJ2-2, with a weak D call TRBD2 (5 bases). CDR1 is MNHEY, CDR2 SMNVEV, per germline (reference sequence). With 5 bases removed from V and 7 bases from J, the gap between germline ends came to 17 bases. The CDR3 spans 15 residues.

This clonotype has a count of ten or more. The CDR3 DNA is TGCAGTGCTAGCCCGACCCAAGAGACCCAGTACTTC. Protein sequence: CSASPTQETQYF. The chain links TRBV20-1 to TRBJ2-5; D not certain. From germline, CDR1 is DFQATT and CDR2 SNEGSKA (reference sequence). The CDR3 extends over 12 amino acids. Trimming removed 3 bases at V and 1 base at J, with 6 bases between.

This clonotype showed up many times. The chain is built from TRBV4-1 and TRBJ2-7; 13 bases fit TRBD2. The V and J ends lost 4 bases and 6 bases, in that order; junction bases with no gene match: 9. The CDR3 runs 16 residues. The germline gives CDR1 MGHRA, CDR2 YSYEKL. The CDR3, as DNA: TGCGCCAGCAGCCTCAGGGGACTAGCGGGATCGGGCGAGCAGTACTTC. It is translated as CASSLRGLAGSGEQYF.

This clonotype has at least ten counts. The rearrangement links TRBV30 to TRBJ1-3; no clear D gene. CDR1 and CDR2 (germline): GTSNPN, SVGIG (reference sequence). V gave up 2 bases and J gave up 0 bases, with 11 bases separating them. The length of the CDR3 is 15 residues. CDR3 nucleotide sequence: TGTGCCTGGAGTTCGACGTCCTTCTCTGGAAACACCATATATTTT. Amino acids: CAWSSTSFSGNTIYF.